This TCR beta chain originates from a study of cytomegalovirus exposure and HLA in healthy donors (dated by TCRdb to 2017 to 2019). Regarding the research as a whole: An earlier analysis of some 620 of the donors reported 276 Gb of sequence data and 95 million to 140 million unique TCR beta sequences obtained from some 170 million T cells. Approximately 300 gigabases of sequencing data and around 85 million unique TCR sequences made up an early release that covered approximately 700 HLA-typed donors. Of the 300 to 500 genotyped donors, 81% were placed in the genetic ancestry cluster associated with self-reported Caucasian donors. The study aimed to test whether cataloging public T cell receptors could reveal signatures of past pathogen exposure. The study profiled the T cell repertoires of hundreds of subjects by immunosequencing and related them to cytomegalovirus serostatus. A separate validation cohort of over 95 different subjects was used in addition to the roughly 620-subject first cohort. The study combined high-throughput TCR immunosequencing, statistical association of individual TCRs with disease status, and machine learning to predict cytomegalovirus infection status. A later analysis re-analyzed previously published TCR beta repertoires from 550 to 700 donors and added high-resolution HLA genotyping to study TCR occurrence patterns. The later analysis used no new phenotypic data to find candidate immune exposures, relying instead on TCR beta sequences and their occurrence across donors. In an earlier analysis of 587 of the donors, high-throughput TCR beta sequencing was used to judge whether each TCR beta V gene segment behaved as functional or pseudogenic. Donor age, sex, ethnicity and CMV serostatus were collected together with the repertoire data. A later genetic analysis used genome-wide SNP genotypes for about three fifths of the roughly 700 donors, treating that subset as a discovery cohort. All discovery cohort repertoires had been generated on a single sequencing platform. Both class I and class II loci were covered by HLA typing, at four-digit resolution. The number of typed donors differed by locus: about 629-640 for A, B, C, DRB1 and DQB1; some 500 for DQA1; 606 for DPA1; and about 450 for DPB1. A handful of DR-DQ haplotypes were handled as single units for association and clustering because linkage in the cohort was strong. Among around 400 genotyped donors of the cohort, an average of approximately 250,000 unique TCR beta nucleotide sequences were sequenced per donor, roughly 20% of them non-productive. Broad study findings and their caveats: In this cohort, only TCR beta chains were sequenced, and detectable features were limited by the absence of alpha or paired-chain data. The sequencing pipeline was judged likely to have produced a cluster of highly shared sequence variants as a technical artifact. According to a later analysis, TCR association rates differed among HLA loci, with DRB1 alleles showing the most associated TCRs and HLA-C alleles showing the fewest. A few of the identified cytomegalovirus-associated TCR beta chains were confirmed in vitro to be specific for cytomegalovirus antigens. Because HLA typing was unavailable for some donors at each locus, only the typed subset was used in association tests. Because the 87-base-pair reads could not distinguish some IMGT-functional V segments, including TRBV6-2 and TRBV6-3, those segments were excluded. The earlier analysis of 587 of the donors excluded some 15 rarely observed V segments, including chromosome 9 orphons, because counts were too low. The authors suggested that the approach could potentially be generalized to other disease states and immunological phenotypes. In a later analysis, several top co-occurrence clusters were reported to appear linked to parvovirus B19, influenza, CMV and Epstein-Barr virus. The presence/absence analyses assumed that sequencing depth was roughly uniform across donors, and that assumption may not be true. At a false discovery rate of 0.05, a later analysis linked roughly 17,000 TCR beta sequences to specific HLA alleles. Most CMV-associated TCR beta chains appeared to be HLA-restricted in a later analysis, and the HLA associations seemed to be driven largely by CMV exposure. A later genetic analysis reported fewer N-insertions in productive TCRs among donors in an Asian-associated ancestry cluster than the roughly 640-donor mean. Correlated functional status among segregating V segments might be attributable to linkage disequilibrium, but an unknown experimental factor could not be ruled out. Cytomegalovirus status was reported to be diagnosed by the classifier with high specificity and sensitivity in both the original and validation cohorts. Most TCR sequences were observed very rarely across donors, whereas some public TCRs were present in many individuals. A further reported finding was that TCR beta sequences accurately predicted the HLA-A and HLA-B alleles for most subjects in the first cohort. The only immune exposure information available for the cohort was CMV serostatus. A later analysis found that HLA-associated TCR beta chains were more clonally expanded and had lower generation probabilities than equally common non-associated chains. When HLA alleles, especially DR and DQ, strongly co-occurred, attributing TCR associations to individual alleles was difficult. In an earlier analysis of 587 of the donors, most TCR beta V segments appeared in productive rearrangements about 87% or about 30% of the time, broadly matching IMGT annotations. A total of 150 to 200 TCR beta chains were listed by the study as associated with cytomegalovirus. V-gene and J-gene trimming of TCR beta chains was associated with a missense DCLRE1C variant in a later genetic analysis, and the association was replicated in an independent cohort.

Library preparation used the immunoSEQ multiplex PCR assay. For the multiplex PCR, a mixture combining 60 forward primers for TCR Vbeta segments and 13 reverse primers for TCR Jbeta segments was used. A multiplex PCR assay on genomic DNA amplified the CDR3 region of rearranged TCR beta genes. The Illumina HiSeq System was used to sequence the amplified TCR beta libraries as 87-base-pair reads. In the paper's pipeline: A later analysis tallied roughly 76 million unique TCR beta chains across the 666 repertoires, and about 12 million of those chains were shared by two or more donors. Raw reads were error-corrected and collapsed into unique sequences by a nearest-neighbor algorithm in which closely related sequences were merged to remove PCR and sequencing errors. CDR3 sequences were aligned to IMGT reference sequences to assign V, D and J gene segments. Each retained sequence needed at least a six-nucleotide match to both a V gene segment and a J gene segment. A rearrangement was called productive if the CDR3 had no stop codons and remained in frame with V and J, and every other rearrangement was called non-productive. CDR3 was defined by IMGT convention, running from the second conserved V-encoded cysteine to the conserved J-encoded phenylalanine. Sequences without an unambiguous match to a single V gene segment were excluded from the earlier analysis of 587 of the donors. An earlier analysis of several hundred of the donors called V segments functional above 56.7% productive rearrangements and segregating when the between-donor standard deviation exceeded 5%. A statistical classification framework was developed to diagnose cytomegalovirus status using the catalog of TCR beta chain sequences. V and J gene assignment, in a later analysis, came from comparing TCR nucleotide sequences with IMGT/GENE-DB human TR gene sequences. In a later analysis, CDR3 sequences and most-parsimonious VDJ recombination scenarios were assigned using the TCRdist pipeline. A later analysis defined each TCR beta chain by its CDR3 amino acid sequence plus V-gene family, and excluded reads lacking a unique V-gene family. To address suspected cross-contamination and a sequencing artifact, a later analysis removed approximately 600 highly shared, low-generation-probability nucleotide sequences. For each public chain, a later analysis derived a clonal expansion index from normalized ranks of inferred template counts within each repertoire. Generation probabilities in a later analysis came from a VDJ recombination model fitted to out-of-frame rearrangements, and those results were checked against IGoR. In a later analysis, TCR-TCR, TCR-HLA and TCR-CMV co-occurrence was scored with hypergeometric tests, and a repertoire-size bias correction was applied to TCR pairs. False discovery rates were estimated in a later analysis by permuting HLA or CMV assignments 20 times. In a later analysis, co-occurring TCRs were grouped using DBSCAN, and TCRdist sequence similarity was added for clustering within HLA-allele-positive subsets. For co-occurrence clustering, repertoires with fewer than 30,000 or more than 120,000 public chains were excluded, along with five repertoires with anomalous nucleotide sharing. Not all clones reach the TCRdb copy of this immuneACCESS table, which keeps in-frame sequences only. Checked studies attribute under half of the gap to unresolved V genes and leave the rest unexplained. D and trimming were read from the DNA, whereas the V and J calls and clone size are those reported in that table. The sample table records under 200,000 clones; 70% to 80% of these occur just once. Together, the top ten hold approximately 1.3% of the sample.

The CDR3 measures 13 amino acids from cysteine to phenylalanine. Just CDR3 DNA is preserved here, 39 bases in frame from base 1. V is reduced by 4 bases and J by 3 bases, leaving a spacing of 12 bases between them. The CDR1 and CDR2 encoded by the germline V gene (reference sequence) are GTSNPN and SVGIG. For this clone: Its antigen target is currently unknown. Base qualities are not recorded, but no much larger clone differs from it by a single base.

In total, 666 healthy bone marrow donors made up the cohort. All cohort members were sampled while nominally healthy, although unrecorded immune exposures were likely present. The donor tested CMV seronegative, placing the donor among the roughly 350 seronegative members of the cohort. Each donor provided a peripheral blood sample, and peripheral blood mononuclear cells were used for TCR beta sequencing. Genomic DNA extraction from the blood cell samples was performed with the Qiagen DNeasy Blood Extraction Kit. The chain joins TRBV30 to TRBJ1-1, and possibly TRBD1, on 6 matching bases. Sequences were obtained from PBMCs. The receptor was isolated from a man younger than 40 in good health and CMV-seronegative. The CDR3 protein is CAWTRDTYTEAFF. Here is the DNA: TGTGCCTGGACCCGGGACACATACACTGAAGCTTTCTTT.